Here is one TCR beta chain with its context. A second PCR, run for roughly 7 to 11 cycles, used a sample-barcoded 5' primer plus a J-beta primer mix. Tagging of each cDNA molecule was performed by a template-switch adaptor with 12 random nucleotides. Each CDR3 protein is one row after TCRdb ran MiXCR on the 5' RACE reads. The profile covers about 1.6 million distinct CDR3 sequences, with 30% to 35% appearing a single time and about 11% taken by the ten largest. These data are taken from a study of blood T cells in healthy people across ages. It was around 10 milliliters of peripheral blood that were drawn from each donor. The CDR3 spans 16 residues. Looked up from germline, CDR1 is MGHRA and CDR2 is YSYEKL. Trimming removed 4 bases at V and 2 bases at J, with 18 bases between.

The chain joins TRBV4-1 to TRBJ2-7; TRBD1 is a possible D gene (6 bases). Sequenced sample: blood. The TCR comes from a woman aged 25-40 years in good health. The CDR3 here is CASSPTTTGLAYEQYF. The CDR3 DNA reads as TGCGCCAGCAGCCCCACAACGACAGGTCTGGCCTACGAGCAGTACTTC.